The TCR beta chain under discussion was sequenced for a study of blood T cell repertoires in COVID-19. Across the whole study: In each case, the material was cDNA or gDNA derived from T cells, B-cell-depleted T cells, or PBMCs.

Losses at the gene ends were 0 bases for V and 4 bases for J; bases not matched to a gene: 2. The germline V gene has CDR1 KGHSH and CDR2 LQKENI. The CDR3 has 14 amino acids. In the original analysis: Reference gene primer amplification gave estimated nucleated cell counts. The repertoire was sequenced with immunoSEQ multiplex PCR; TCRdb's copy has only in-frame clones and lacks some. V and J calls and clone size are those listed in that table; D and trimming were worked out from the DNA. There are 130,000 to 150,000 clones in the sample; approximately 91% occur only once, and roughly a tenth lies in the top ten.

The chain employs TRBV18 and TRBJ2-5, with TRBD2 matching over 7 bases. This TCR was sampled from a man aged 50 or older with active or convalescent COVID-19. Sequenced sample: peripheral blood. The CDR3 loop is CASSPPGGRETQYF. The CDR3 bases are TGTGCCAGCTCACCACCCGGGGGGAGAGAGACCCAGTACTTC.